This TCR beta chain was recorded in a study of T-cell reconstitution after alpha-beta-depleted transplantation in children. The library targeted TCRbeta and was prepared with unique molecular identifiers. TCRdb recomputed calls from the PCR reads with MiXCR, one row per CDR3 protein. The sample includes hundreds of thousands of distinct CDR3 sequences, around 8.4% of them seen just once. Whole-study results and caveats: T-cell counts and diversity were attributed mostly to newly produced T cells one year after transplant. Reportedly, roughly two months post-transplant, alpha-beta T cells arose from several hundred expanded graft clones.

At least ten counts were recorded for this clonotype. The antigen is undetermined. CDR1 SGHRS and CDR2 YFSETQ come from the germline V gene. V lost 0 bases and J lost 8; bases outside the gene matches: 1. The CDR3 totals 15 residues. The clonotype was recovered from a male patient aged 2 to 10 who had a stem cell transplant for acute myeloid leukemia, so the T cells may come from the graft donor. The sequencing here drew on PBMCs, mostly from graft donor cells, taken 360 days after TCRalphabeta/CD19-depleted stem cell transplant. The V call is TRBV5-1, the J call TRBJ2-1, with 14 bases identical to TRBD2. CDR3: CASSLGTSGGYEQFF. The CDR3 bases are TGCGCCAGCAGCTTGGGGACTAGCGGGGGGTATGAGCAGTTCTTC.